This T cell receptor (beta chain) was documented in a study of T cells in Graves' hyperthyroidism and ophthalmopathy. TCR beta CDR3 regions were amplified from RNA transcripts. The primer set for the first-round RT-PCR of the TCR CDR3 was HTBI. TCRdb reprocessed the multiplex PCR reads via MiXCR and lists one record per CDR3 protein. The data contain around 300,000 distinct CDR3 sequences, roughly 13% of them singletons. In this sample, this clonotype turned up a few times. Germline values: CDR1 SGHRS, CDR2 YFSETQ. The CDR3 spans 12 residues. Deletions cut 3 bases from V and 7 bases from J, with 7 bases between.

The origin of this receptor is a woman between 40 and 55 years old with Graves' ophthalmopathy. The chain couples TRBV5-1 to TRBJ2-2; D uncertain. Sequences were obtained from blood. The CDR3 here is CASSSGRGELFF. CDR3 nucleotides: TGCGCCAGCAGCTCCGGGCGCGGGGAGCTGTTTTTT.